The next 4 T cell receptor beta chains were all read from a single sample in a study of cytomegalovirus exposure and HLA in healthy donors. The repertoire was sequenced with immunoSEQ multiplex PCR; TCRdb's copy has only in-frame clones and lacks some. In the table there are some 84,000 clones, approximately 91% of which are singletons. Input material: PBMCs. Receptor source: a man younger than 45 in good health and CMV-seronegative.

As to this clone: The same CDR3 arises from other DNA sequences in this sample as well. This chain links TRBV5-1 with TRBJ1-3, with unresolved D. Trimming pared 4 bases from V and 4 bases from J, leaving 12 bases between. Germline CDR1 and CDR2: SGHRS and YFSETQ. The CDR3 is made up of 14 amino acids. The CDR3 reads CASSEGTSGNTIYF. The CDR3 DNA follows: TGCGCCAGCAGCGAGGGCACTTCAGGAAACACCATATATTTT.

The chain joins TRBV30 to TRBJ1-4; unclear D gene. CDR3 length equals 15 residues. The V gene's germline CDR1 is GTSNPN and CDR2 SVGIG (reference sequence). V lost 2 bases and J lost 3, with 13 bases in between. The CDR3 loop is CAWSKFGEANEKLFF. In nucleotides, the CDR3 is TGTGCCTGGAGTAAGTTCGGGGAGGCTAATGAAAAACTGTTTTTT.

The V call is TRBV7-2, the J call TRBJ2-2; 10 nucleotides agree with TRBD1. The germline V gene has CDR1 SGHTA and CDR2 FQGNSA. The CDR3 contains 17 residues. After removal of 2 bases from V and 9 bases from J, the junction contained 12 bases not matched to a gene. The CDR3 spells CASSLSGQGHRFRELFF. The CDR3 DNA reads as TGTGCCAGCAGCTTATCGGGACAGGGGCACCGGTTTAGGGAGCTGTTTTTT.

The rearrangement joins TRBV10-2 to TRBJ1-1; TRBD1 aligns across 7 bases. Per germline, CDR1 WSHSY and CDR2 SAAADI. V was pared by 3 bases and J by 0 bases, with 4 bases of the junction left unmatched. This CDR3 spans 15 amino acids. The CDR3 DNA sequence: TGCGCCAGCAGTGAACCGGGACAGATGAACACTGAAGCTTTCTTT. The encoded protein is CASSEPGQMNTEAFF.